These T cell receptor beta chains were read from a single sample in a study of blood T cell repertoires in COVID-19. Only in-frame clones appear in the TCRdb table, and some are missing; sequencing was by immunoSEQ multiplex PCR. The table records 250,000 or so clones, about 86% of them present only once. Sequenced sample: peripheral blood. The receptors shown here come from a man aged 80 or over with acute or convalescent COVID-19. Both conserved end residues are part of each CDR3. The order of the fields is clone size, V gene, J gene, CDR3 length, D gene, CDR3 DNA, CDR3 protein. D genes are given only for firm matches. Part of the rows lack a size; the others show once, few, many or a class for expanded clones.

size: .
V: TRBV7-3
J: TRBJ2-5
length: 13
D: .
DNA: TGTGCCAGCAGTCCAACTAGTTTCGAGACCCAGTACTTC
CDR3: CASSPTSFETQYF

size: .
V: TRBV28
J: TRBJ1-1
length: 14
D: .
DNA: TGTGCCAGCAGTTTAGACTGGGTTGGCACTGAAGCTTTCTTT
CDR3: CASSLDWVGTEAFF

size: .
V: TRBV5-1
J: TRBJ1-4
length: 16
D: .
DNA: TGCGCCAGCAGCTTGATCCCAGGGCAGACTAATGAAAAACTGTTTTTT
CDR3: CASSLIPGQTNEKLFF

size: once
V: TRBV19
J: TRBJ1-5
length: 17
D: .
DNA: TGTGCCAGTAGTATATTGGGGTCCGGGACATCAAATCAGCCCCAGCATTTT
CDR3: CASSILGSGTSNQPQHF

size: .
V: TRBV3-1/TRBV3-2
J: TRBJ2-2
length: 15
D: TRBD2
DNA: TGTGCCAGCAGTGTAGCGGGAGTTGGTACCGGGGAGCTGTTTTTT
CDR3: CASSVAGVGTGELFF

size: .
V: TRBV7-3
J: TRBJ2-1
length: 15
D: TRBD2
DNA: TGTGCCAGCAGCTTAAGCGGGAGTGCGGGCGATGAGCAGTTCTTC
CDR3: CASSLSGSAGDEQFF

size: .
V: TRBV4-2
J: TRBJ2-4
length: 16
D: TRBD1
DNA: TGTGCCAGCAGCCAAGATCAACAGGGGACCAAAAACATTCAGTACTTC
CDR3: CASSQDQQGTKNIQYF

size: once
V: TRBV10-3
J: TRBJ2-1
length: 11
D: .
DNA: TGTGCCTCGGGGAAGGCGAATGAGCAGTTCTTC
CDR3: CASGKANEQFF

size: few
V: TRBV3-1/TRBV3-2
J: TRBJ2-7
length: 16
D: .
DNA: TGTGCCAGCAGCCCGGAGGGTGGGAAGCGAGTATACGAGCAGTACTTC
CDR3: CASSPEGGKRVYEQYF

size: .
V: TRBV6-5
J: TRBJ1-5
length: 13
D: TRBD1
DNA: TGTGCCAGCAGTTACGACCCACAGGGGTTGAAACATTTT
CDR3: CASSYDPQGLKHF

size: .
V: TRBV18
J: TRBJ2-3
length: 16
D: .
DNA: TGTGCCAGCTCACCAAGCCGGAGCCGTAGCACAGATACGCAGTATTTT
CDR3: CASSPSRSRSTDTQYF

size: .
V: TRBV5-1
J: TRBJ1-2
length: 14
D: TRBD1
DNA: TGCGCCAGCAGCTTAAACAGGGGTGACTATGGCTACACCTTC
CDR3: CASSLNRGDYGYTF

size: few
V: TRBV2
J: TRBJ2-5
length: 13
D: .
DNA: TGTGCCAGCACCCGGGACTGGGAAGAGACCCAGTACTTC
CDR3: CASTRDWEETQYF

size: .
V: TRBV5-1
J: TRBJ2-1
length: 15
D: .
DNA: TGCGCCAGCAGCGGATACTATGGGTCCTACAATGAGCAGTTCTTC
CDR3: CASSGYYGSYNEQFF

size: .
V: TRBV5-1
J: TRBJ1-3
length: 14
D: .
DNA: TGCGCCAGCAGCTTGGAAGGGAGTGGAAACACCATATATTTT
CDR3: CASSLEGSGNTIYF

size: once
V: TRBV12-3/TRBV12-4
J: TRBJ1-5
length: 13
D: .
DNA: TGTGCCAGCAGTGGACAGTTGGATCAGCCCCAGCATTTT
CDR3: CASSGQLDQPQHF

size: .
V: TRBV18
J: TRBJ2-7
length: 13
D: .
DNA: TGTGCCAGCTCACCACCGGGGGCGCGTGAGCAGTACTTC
CDR3: CASSPPGAREQYF

size: .
V: TRBV29-1
J: TRBJ1-5
length: 12
D: TRBD1
DNA: TGCAGCCTGGACAGGCGCCATCAGCCCCAGCATTTT
CDR3: CSLDRRHQPQHF

size: .
V: TRBV14
J: TRBJ2-2
length: 14
D: TRBD1
DNA: TGTGCCAGCAGACGACAGGGAGTCACCGGGGAGCTGTTTTTT
CDR3: CASRRQGVTGELFF

size: .
V: TRBV9
J: TRBJ2-1
length: 16
D: .
DNA: TGTGCCAGCAGCGTAGATGGTAGCGTCTCCTACAATGAGCAGTTCTTC
CDR3: CASSVDGSVSYNEQFF

size: few
V: TRBV10-3
J: TRBJ1-6
length: 14
D: .
DNA: TGTGCCACGACAGCTAGCTCCTATAATTCACCCCTCCACTTT
CDR3: CATTASSYNSPLHF

size: .
V: TRBV13
J: TRBJ1-2
length: 14
D: .
DNA: TGTGCCAGCAGCTTAGTTGGCCCTTCCTATGGCTACACCTTC
CDR3: CASSLVGPSYGYTF

size: .
V: TRBV6-5
J: TRBJ2-7
length: 14
D: TRBD2
DNA: TGTGCCAGCAGAAAACTAGCGGGGGTCTACGAGCAGTACTTC
CDR3: CASRKLAGVYEQYF

size: .
V: TRBV7-9
J: TRBJ1-1
length: 14
D: .
DNA: TGTGCCAGCAGCTTAGCGCGTCCCCTTACTGAAGCTTTCTTT
CDR3: CASSLARPLTEAFF

size: .
V: TRBV28
J: TRBJ1-5
length: 12
D: .
DNA: TGTGCCAGCAACTCAGGCACCTTCGGCCAGCATTTT
CDR3: CASNSGTFGQHF

size: .
V: TRBV5-1
J: TRBJ2-1
length: 13
D: .
DNA: TGCGCCAGCAGCCCAGCCACAGACCCCCAGCAGTTCTTC
CDR3: CASSPATDPQQFF

size: .
V: TRBV18
J: TRBJ1-6
length: 15
D: TRBD1
DNA: TGTGCCAGCTCGGACCGGGACAGCGGAAATTCACCCCTCCACTTT
CDR3: CASSDRDSGNSPLHF

size: .
V: TRBV19
J: TRBJ2-3
length: 15
D: .
DNA: TGTGCCAGTAGCCCCACACAGGTTAGCACAGATACGCAGTATTTT
CDR3: CASSPTQVSTDTQYF

size: once
V: TRBV10-1
J: TRBJ2-7
length: 13
D: TRBD1
DNA: TGCGCCAGCTTTCAGGGGGCCTCCTACGAGCAGTACTTC
CDR3: CASFQGASYEQYF